One sample yielded the 17 T cell receptor beta chains listed below, sequenced in a study of blood T cell repertoires in COVID-19. Profiled with immunoSEQ multiplex PCR; TCRdb holds only in-frame clones, not every one. This sample carries around 250,000 clones, approximately 85% of them seen once, and the ten largest clones take about 0.64%. Sequenced input: peripheral blood. The receptors here all came from a human donor in a cohort sampled during active COVID-19.

This chain links TRBV5-4 with TRBJ1-2, with no clear D. The germline gives CDR1 SGHNT, CDR2 YYREEE (reference sequence). CDR3 length equals 16 residues. The germline V and J ends were trimmed by 0 bases and 4 bases, with 16 bases remaining between them. The CDR3 DNA is TGTGCCAGCAGCTTGGGGGCGTCCTGGCGGGGCTATGGCTACACCTTC. Translating gives CASSLGASWRGYGYTF.

With respect to this clone: A read error may account for a junction end that differs from germline. The CDR3 loop reads CASSIDAGSSQPQHF. Written as DNA, the CDR3 is TGTGCCAGCAGCATAGATGCAGGGTCGAGTCAGCCCCAGCATTTT. This chain links TRBV11-2 with TRBJ1-5; perhaps TRBD1 as D (5 bases). Per the germline V gene, CDR1 is SGHAT and CDR2 is FQNNGV. The CDR3 has 15 amino acids. Using reference TRBV11-2 and TRBJ1-5 for the parts outside the CDR3, the full variable domain is EAGVAQSPRYKIIEKRQSVAFWCNPISGHATLYWYQQILGQGPKLLIQFQNNGVVDDSQLPKDRFSAERLKGVDSTLKIQPAKLEDSAVYLCASSIDAGSSQPQHFGDGTRLSIL.

The V and J genes are TRBV5-1 and TRBJ1-4; 11 bases are a match to TRBD1. The CDR3 covers 17 residues. Germline-derived CDR1 and CDR2 are SGHRS and YFSETQ. Trimming at V came to 4 bases and at J to 2 bases, leaving 7 bases not matched to a gene. CDR3 in DNA: TGCGCCAGCAGCCCAGGACAGGGGGCTTGGACTAATGAAAAACTGTTTTTT. It codes for CASSPGQGAWTNEKLFF.

The genes are TRBV6-5 and TRBJ1-2, with TRBD1 identical over 7 bases. The CDR3 covers 13 residues. Germline CDR1 reads MNHEY; CDR2 reads SVGAGI. J lost 8 bases, V lost 6 bases, and 9 bases had no gene match. CDR3 protein: CASSRGRGGGYTF. The DNA of the CDR3 is TGTGCCAGCAGCCGGGGAAGAGGGGGCGGCTACACCTTC.

This rearrangement joins TRBV7-9 to TRBJ1-5; D possibly corresponds to TRBD1 (6 bases). CDR3 length: 15 residues. V was pared by 5 bases and J by 0 bases, with 11 bases between. The germline CDR1 and CDR2 sequences are SEHNR and FQNEAQ (reference sequence). The CDR3 bases are TGTGCCAGCAGCCCGGACAGACATAGCAATCAGCCCCAGCATTTT. Translation gives CASSPDRHSNQPQHF.

The V call is TRBV9, the J call TRBJ1-3, with a tentative D call TRBD1 (5 bases). The CDR3 extends over 14 amino acids. Between the trimmed V and J ends, which lost 2 bases and 4 bases, there was a span of 10 bases. The V gene's germline CDR1 is SGDLS and CDR2 YYNGEE. This CDR3 is CASSVSRTGNTIYF. The DNA for the CDR3 is TGTGCCAGCAGCGTTTCCCGGACAGGAAACACCATATATTTT.

The chain carries TRBV3-1 (or the pseudogene TRBV3-2) and TRBJ1-6; D gene unclear. V shed 1 base and J shed 9 bases, with 16 bases lying between them. The CDR3 is 16 amino acids. Germline V lookup: CDR1 LGHDT, CDR2 YNNKEL (reference sequence). The chain's CDR3 is CASSQGGSFHLSPLHF. For the CDR3, the DNA is TGTGCCAGCAGCCAAGGAGGGAGTTTTCACCTTTCACCCCTCCACTTT.

V usage is TRBV5-1 and J usage is TRBJ1-1; no firm D call. The ends were cut back, 2 bases at V and 7 bases at J, with 12 bases in the middle. Germline CDR1 is SGHRS and CDR2 is YFSETQ. The CDR3 runs 13 residues. The CDR3, as DNA: TGCGCCAGCAGCTTAAGTTGGAGAAATGAAGCTTTCTTT. Amino acids: CASSLSWRNEAFF.

This clone came up once. The chain links TRBV2 to TRBJ1-2; 11 nucleotides align to TRBD1. This CDR3 is 15 amino acids long. Per the germline V gene, CDR1 is SNHLY and CDR2 is FYNNEI. Trimming at V came to 6 bases and at J to 3 bases, leaving 6 bases not matched to a gene. CDR3: CASRITGQGDYGYTF. CDR3 coding DNA: TGTGCCAGCAGGATTACGGGACAGGGGGACTATGGCTACACCTTC.

J is TRBJ1-1 and V is TRBV25-1; possibly TRBD1 for D (5 bases). This CDR3 has 13 amino acids. The V end was cut by 10 bases, the J end by 6 bases, with 18 bases between. Germline assignment: CDR1 MGHDK and CDR2 SYGVNS. The CDR3 DNA sequence: TGTGCCACCTCTGAGCCTCTCAGGGCTGAAGCTTTCTTT. Its translation is CATSEPLRAEAFF.

The chain employs TRBV2 and TRBJ1-4; 11 positions match TRBD1. CDR3 length equals 15 residues. V was clipped by 7 bases and J by 7 bases; unmatched bases: 8. Germline V gene sequence: CDR1 SNHLY, CDR2 FYNNEI. DNA of the CDR3: TGTGCCAGCAAAGGACAGGGGGCAGAGGGTGAAAAACTGTTTTTT. This sequence encodes CASKGQGAEGEKLFF.

The V and J genes are TRBV3-1 (or the pseudogene TRBV3-2) and TRBJ2-7; perhaps TRBD1 as D (5 bases). The germline gives CDR1 LGHDT, CDR2 YNNKEL (reference sequence). Trimming removed 2 bases at V and 3 bases at J, with 11 bases between. This CDR3 contains 14 residues. The CDR3 here is CASSQQIRGYEQYF. The CDR3 bases are TGTGCCAGCAGCCAACAGATTAGGGGCTACGAGCAGTACTTC.

In its sample, this clone was seen a few times. The rearrangement joins TRBV7-3 to TRBJ2-2, with 8 bases lining up with TRBD1. V was clipped by 2 bases and J by 3 bases; unmatched bases: 2. The CDR3 is made up of 15 amino acids. The germline gives CDR1 SGHTA, CDR2 FQGTGA. The CDR3 reads CASSLQGADTGELFF. As DNA, the CDR3 is TGTGCCAGCAGCTTACAGGGGGCGGACACCGGGGAGCTGTTTTTT.

The V call is TRBV3-1 (or the pseudogene TRBV3-2), the J call TRBJ2-7; 8 nucleotides match TRBD1. The CDR3 has 15 amino acids. The ends lost 4 bases at V and 2 bases at J; junction bases unmatched: 7. From germline, CDR1 is LGHDT and CDR2 YNNKEL (reference sequence). CDR3 nucleotide sequence: TGTGCCAGCAGCCCGTCCGACAGGGGACCCTACGAGCAGTACTTC. Amino acid sequence: CASSPSDRGPYEQYF.

The chain has TRBV9 and TRBJ2-7; 15 bases agree with TRBD2. The V gene end was trimmed by 4 bases and the J gene end by 5 bases; junction bases not matched to a gene: 7. The germline gives CDR1 SGDLS, CDR2 YYNGEE. The CDR3 covers 16 residues. The CDR3 region has the DNA TGTGCCAGCAGCAGATACGGGACTAGCGGGGGGCACGAGCAGTACTTC. Residues: CASSRYGTSGGHEQYF.

The J gene is TRBJ2-7, the V gene TRBV6-6; TRBD1 matches 8 bases. The ends lost 2 bases at V and 6 bases at J; junction bases unmatched: 9. Germline V gene lookup returns CDR1 MNHNY and CDR2 SVGAGI (reference sequence). The CDR3 has 15 amino acids. DNA for the CDR3: TGTGCCAGCAGTTACACGGGACAGGCACGGGTCGAGCAGTACTTC. Protein product: CASSYTGQARVEQYF.

The chain couples TRBV6-6 to TRBJ2-6; 8 bases are shared with TRBD1. This CDR3 is 16 amino acids long. J lost 2 bases, V lost 5 bases, and 5 bases had no gene match. Germline V CDR1 and CDR2: MNHNY, SVGAGI (reference sequence). The CDR3 reads CASSLQGAAGANVLTF. The CDR3 coding sequence is TGTGCCAGCAGTCTTCAGGGGGCTGCTGGGGCCAACGTCCTGACTTTC.